Listed below are T cell receptor beta chains from one sample, sequenced in a study of blood T cell repertoires in COVID-19. The assay was immunoSEQ multiplex PCR, and TCRdb's table has in-frame clones only and misses some. This sample carries approximately 23,000 clones, less than 95% of them seen once, and the ten largest clones take roughly 2.5%. Sequencing was done on a sample of peripheral blood. These receptors were collected from a man between 70 and 80 years old with acute or convalescent COVID-19. Both conserved end residues are trimmed from each CDR3. A D gene is named only where the DNA matches it firmly.

TRBV18	-	TRBJ2-4	ASSSGTRSLAKNIQY
TRBV3-1/TRBV3-2	-	TRBJ1-2	ASSQRTANYGYT
TRBV27	TRBD2	TRBJ2-1	ASSLSGTSLF
TRBV11-2	-	TRBJ2-5	ASSRGAQETQY
TRBV10-3	-	TRBJ1-3	AIRGTQGNTIY
TRBV5-5	TRBD1	TRBJ2-7	ASSLFGTAYEQY
TRBV28	-	TRBJ2-5	ASSEIVGGQETQY
TRBV6-1	-	TRBJ2-7	ASSEGGRTYYEQY
TRBV7-6	-	TRBJ2-7	ASSLGSGFGSEQY
TRBV2	TRBD2	TRBJ2-2	ASSVAGGNTGELF
TRBV10-3	TRBD1	TRBJ2-2	AIRGQGDGELF
TRBV19	TRBD1	TRBJ1-2	ASTERDSALYGYT
TRBV7-3	TRBD2	TRBJ2-5	ASSLRGARETQY
TRBV7-9	-	TRBJ1-3	ASSLVAQAGGNTIY
TRBV6-5	-	TRBJ2-7	ASSYSSGTSYEQY
TRBV20-1	TRBD1	TRBJ1-2	SASRGQGYDGYT
TRBV9	-	TRBJ1-3	ASSVEGEGGNTIY
TRBV19	TRBD2	TRBJ2-1	ASAGGNEQF
TRBV18	TRBD1	TRBJ2-7	ASSNGQGTQY
TRBV9	TRBD1	TRBJ1-1	ASSVGQGSTEAF
TRBV24-1	TRBD1	TRBJ1-1	ATSDQTTGGRTEAF
TRBV3-1/TRBV3-2	TRBD1	TRBJ2-1	ASSQAPDRNSYNEQF
TRBV2	-	TRBJ2-1	ASSLHRQDSSYNEQF
TRBV19	-	TRBJ2-7	ASRELASYEQY
TRBV27	-	TRBJ1-1	ASSAGGKGYSTEAF
TRBV18	-	TRBJ2-1	ASSPWAGNYNEQF
TRBV6-1	-	TRBJ1-2	ASSEVGVTNYGYT
TRBV5-1	-	TRBJ2-5	ASRSGGRIEETQY
TRBV7-9	TRBD1	TRBJ2-3	ASSFGDRAADTQY
TRBV7-8	-	TRBJ1-1	ASSRGRVGLELNTEAF
TRBV6-4	-	TRBJ1-6	ASSDGLAAPLH
TRBV15	TRBD1	TRBJ1-5	ATSSGQGYSNQPQH
TRBV27	-	TRBJ2-7	ASSYAGASSYEQY
TRBV11-3	-	TRBJ2-2	ASSLEGPPIGELF
TRBV28	-	TRBJ1-5	ASTFPGLHRAQPQH
TRBV27	-	TRBJ1-1	ASSPTPGLKEAF
TRBV4-3	TRBD1	TRBJ1-4	ASSRYRGGNEKLF
TRBV28	-	TRBJ1-2	ASARGGVFGYT
TRBV2	TRBD1	TRBJ1-2	ASNQGVEGYT
TRBV27	TRBD2	TRBJ2-2	ASSGTSGRASDGELF
TRBV3-1/TRBV3-2	TRBD2	TRBJ2-2	ASSHWGLAEDTGELF